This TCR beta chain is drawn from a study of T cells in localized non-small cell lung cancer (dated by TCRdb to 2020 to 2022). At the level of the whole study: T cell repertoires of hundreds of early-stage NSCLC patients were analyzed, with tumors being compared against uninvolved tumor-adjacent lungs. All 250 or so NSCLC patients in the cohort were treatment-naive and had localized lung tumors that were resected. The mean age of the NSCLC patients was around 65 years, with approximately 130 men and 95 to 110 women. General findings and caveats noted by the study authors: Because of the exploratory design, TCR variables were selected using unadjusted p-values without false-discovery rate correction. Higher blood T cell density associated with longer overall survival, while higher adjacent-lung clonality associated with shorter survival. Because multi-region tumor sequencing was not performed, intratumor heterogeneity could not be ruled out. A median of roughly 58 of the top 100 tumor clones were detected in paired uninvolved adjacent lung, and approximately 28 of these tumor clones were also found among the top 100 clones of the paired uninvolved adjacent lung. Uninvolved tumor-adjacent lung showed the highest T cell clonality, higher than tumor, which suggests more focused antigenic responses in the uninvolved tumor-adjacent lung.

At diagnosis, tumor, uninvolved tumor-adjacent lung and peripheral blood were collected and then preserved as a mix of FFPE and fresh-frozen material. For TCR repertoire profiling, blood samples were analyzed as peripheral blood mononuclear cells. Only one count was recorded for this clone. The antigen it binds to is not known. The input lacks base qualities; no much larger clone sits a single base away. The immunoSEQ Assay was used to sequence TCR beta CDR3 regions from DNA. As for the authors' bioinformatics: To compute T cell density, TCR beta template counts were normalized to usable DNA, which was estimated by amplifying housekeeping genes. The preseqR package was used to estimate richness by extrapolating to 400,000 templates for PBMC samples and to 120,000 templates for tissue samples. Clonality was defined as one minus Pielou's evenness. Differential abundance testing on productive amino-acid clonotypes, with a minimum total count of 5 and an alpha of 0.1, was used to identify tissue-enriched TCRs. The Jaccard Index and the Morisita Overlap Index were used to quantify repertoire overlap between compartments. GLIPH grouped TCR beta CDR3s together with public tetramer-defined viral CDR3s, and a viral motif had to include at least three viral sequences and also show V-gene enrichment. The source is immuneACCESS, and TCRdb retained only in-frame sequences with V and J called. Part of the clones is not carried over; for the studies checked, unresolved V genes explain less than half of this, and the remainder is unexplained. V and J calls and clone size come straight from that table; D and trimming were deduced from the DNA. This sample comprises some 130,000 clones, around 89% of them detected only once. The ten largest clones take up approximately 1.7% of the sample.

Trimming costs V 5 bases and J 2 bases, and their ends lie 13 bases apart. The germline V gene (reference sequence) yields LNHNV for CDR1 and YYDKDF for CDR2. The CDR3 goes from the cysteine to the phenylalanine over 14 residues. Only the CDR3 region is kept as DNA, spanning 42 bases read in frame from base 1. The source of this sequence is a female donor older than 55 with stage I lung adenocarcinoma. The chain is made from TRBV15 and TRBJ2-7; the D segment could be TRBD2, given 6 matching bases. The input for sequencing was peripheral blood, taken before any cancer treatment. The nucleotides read TGTGCCACCAGCCGATACAGGAGGGCCTACGAGCAGTACTTC. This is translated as CATSRYRRAYEQYF.